The sequence of this T cell receptor beta chain was determined in a study of chemoradiotherapy in HPV16-positive cancers. Sequencing was performed with immunoSEQ multiplex PCR; in TCRdb, only in-frame clones are kept and a portion is missing. The data hold about 8,800 clones, with roughly 70% observed a single time. CDR1 SQVTM and CDR2 ANQGSEA come from the germline V gene. V was pared by 3 bases and J by 4 bases, with 8 bases of the junction left unmatched. The CDR3 is 15 amino acids. The clonotype comes from a human donor with HPV-associated anogenital cancer. The specimen comprised tumor tissue, sampled from a patient who underwent chemoradiotherapy. This chain uses TRBV29-1 with TRBJ2-5; 10 nucleotides match TRBD2. The CDR3 region has the DNA TGCAGCGTTGATGGGTTAGCGGGAGGAAGAGAGACCCAGTACTTC. Amino acids: CSVDGLAGGRETQYF.